Listed here are 13 T cell receptor beta chains from one sample, sequenced in a study of PD-1 blockade in classical Hodgkin lymphoma. Some clones are missing from TCRdb's copy, which holds only in-frame ones; the method was immunoSEQ multiplex PCR. This sample has some 65,000 clones, with about 64% found just once. After autologous stem cell transplantation all patients relapsed, and prior brentuximab vedotin exposure differed between cohorts. The sample here was peripheral blood mononuclear cells (PBMCs), taken before the second cycle of nivolumab. All receptors derive from a human donor with classical Hodgkin lymphoma.

The chain carries TRBV7-6 and TRBJ1-2; D call uncertain. Trimming pared 5 bases from V and 0 bases from J, leaving 13 bases between. Germline CDR1 and CDR2: SGHVS and FNYEAQ. The CDR3 totals 15 residues. The CDR3 nucleotides read TGTGCCAGCAGCCGAGAGGCGGGAACTAACTATGGCTACACCTTC. This codes for CASSREAGTNYGYTF.

The sample holds many counts of this clone. CDR3 amino acids: CASSDAQENTEAFF. The CDR3 region has the DNA TGTGCCAGCAGTGATGCACAGGAAAACACTGAAGCTTTCTTT. The chain is built from TRBV2 and TRBJ1-1; tentatively, D is TRBD1 (5 bases). The CDR3 runs to 14 residues. V lost 3 bases and J 2 bases, leaving 10 bases between the germline ends. CDR1 and CDR2 (germline): SNHLY, FYNNEI.

The chain is built from TRBV4-1 and TRBJ1-1; D gene ambiguous. CDR1 MGHRA and CDR2 YSYEKL come from the germline V gene. The germline V and J ends were trimmed by 6 bases and 1 base, with 9 bases remaining between them. The CDR3 length is 13 residues. The DNA of the CDR3 is TGCGCCAGCAGTTCCGACCCGAACACTGAAGCTTTCTTT. It codes for CASSSDPNTEAFF.

This sequence joins TRBV29-1 and TRBJ1-2; D is unclear. The CDR3 has 11 residues. V dropped 7 bases and J dropped 4 bases, with 10 bases sitting between them. Germline V CDR1 and CDR2: SQVTM, ANQGSEA. CDR3 sequence (DNA): TGCAGCGCCGACGGAGCCTATGGCTACACCTTC. Protein: CSADGAYGYTF.

The rearrangement joins TRBV5-6 to TRBJ1-2; tentatively, D is TRBD1 (6 bases). Germline V gene data show CDR1 as SGHDT and CDR2 as YYEEEE. Deletions cut 0 bases from V and 3 bases from J, with 6 bases between. The CDR3 covers 13 residues. The CDR3: CASSLAGDYGYTF. The CDR3 DNA follows: TGTGCCAGCAGCTTGGCAGGGGACTATGGCTACACCTTC.

The rearrangement uses TRBV19 and TRBJ2-1; TRBD1 agrees at 9 bases. Germline loops: CDR1 LNHDA, CDR2 SQIVND (reference sequence). This CDR3 comprises 19 residues. The trim removed 5 bases at V and 0 bases at J, leaving 14 bases unmatched. CDR3 bases: TGTGCCAGTAGTTCCCCGGGCTGGACAGGGGAAAGCTCCTACAATGAGCAGTTCTTC. Protein: CASSSPGWTGESSYNEQFF.

The chain links TRBV7-9 to TRBJ2-1; D is uncertain. Germline loops: CDR1 SEHNR, CDR2 FQNEAQ (reference sequence). The CDR3 runs 17 residues. V was pared by 5 bases and J by 4 bases, with 21 bases between. CDR3 sequence: CASSTHTLPSRYNEQFF. The CDR3 bases are TGTGCCAGCAGCACCCATACCCTTCCCAGTCGATACAATGAGCAGTTCTTC.

V is TRBV21-1 and J is TRBJ2-7; whether TRBD2, the table's D call, matches the DNA was not checked. TRBV21-1 is described as a pseudogene. The CDR3 has 15 amino acids. Here the CDR3 reads CASSKERGDPYEQYF. CDR3 in DNA: TGTGCCAGCAGCAAAGAGCGGGGGGACCCCTACGAGCAGTACTTC.

This chain connects TRBV6-1 to TRBJ2-7; tentative D call: TRBD1 (6 bases). Trimming took 4 bases from V and 1 from J, leaving 14 bases between them. The CDR3 covers 15 residues. CDR1 and CDR2 from the germline V gene are MNHNS and SASEGT. The CDR3 sequence: CASSVSSGQSYEQYF. Here the CDR3 DNA reads TGTGCCAGCAGTGTCAGCTCAGGACAGTCCTACGAGCAGTACTTC.

The chain employs TRBV2 and TRBJ1-1, with D perhaps TRBD1 (5 bases). Trimming cost V 8 bases and J 7 bases, with 17 bases left between them. The CDR3 sequence is 13 residues long. Germline V CDR1 and CDR2: SNHLY, FYNNEI. The CDR3 DNA follows: TGTGCCAGCGACCCCCGGGGCTTTGGTGAAGCTTTCTTT. Encoded protein: CASDPRGFGEAFF.

V gene TRBV30 combines with J gene TRBJ1-3; D might be TRBD1 (5 bases). CDR3 length: 13 amino acids. The germline V gene encodes CDR1 GTSNPN and CDR2 SVGIG (reference sequence). V dropped 8 bases and J dropped 4 bases, with 15 bases sitting between them. The CDR3 DNA follows: TGTGCCCTAAACCGGGACCCGGGAAACACCATATATTTT. It yields the protein CALNRDPGNTIYF.

This chain uses TRBV7-2 with TRBJ2-7; 11 bases are a match to TRBD1. This CDR3 region has 14 residues. The J segment lost 5 bases and the V segment lost 5 bases, leaving 5 bases of the junction unmatched. Germline CDR1 SGHTA, CDR2 FQGNSA. This CDR3 reads CASSLGTGGNEQYF. Written as DNA, the CDR3 is TGTGCCAGCAGCCTAGGGACAGGGGGAAACGAGCAGTACTTC.

This chain connects TRBV20-1 to TRBJ2-3; no clear D. The CDR3 consists of 11 residues. Germline V CDR1 and CDR2: DFQATT, SNEGSKA (reference sequence). V was clipped by 6 bases and J by 4 bases, with 8 bases between them. The chain's CDR3 is CSAFLSDTQYF. The CDR3 DNA reads as TGCAGTGCCTTTCTGTCAGATACGCAGTATTTT.